The clone carrying this T cell receptor beta chain was seen more than once but under ten times. Its antigen is undetermined. Germline trimming cut 1 base from V and 1 base from J; bases unmatched to any gene: 3. Germline V gives CDR1 SGHVS, CDR2 FQNEAQ. The CDR3 totals 16 residues. This sample is drawn from a study of PD-1 blockade in mismatch repair-deficient tumors. Across the whole study: Patients had over ten mismatch repair-deficient cancer types and were previously treated and progressing.

Every patient had mismatch repair deficiency by PCR or immunohistochemistry. Three pembrolizumab responders had their TCRs sequenced. TCRdb's table, derived via immunoSEQ multiplex PCR, lists solely in-frame clones and lacks some. The table includes about 130,000 clones, almost 90% detected once. Study results and caveats: Tumor-resident clones, often absent from pretreatment blood, expanded after pembrolizumab and then contracted.

This chain connects TRBV7-8 to TRBJ2-7, with 11 bases aligning to TRBD2. The sequenced sample was peripheral blood, obtained approximately 73 weeks after starting pembrolizumab. The source of this sequence is an adult with mismatch repair-deficient cancer. CDR3 nucleotide sequence: TGTGCCAGCAGCTTAGGGCGACTAGCGGGGTCCTACGAGCAGTACTTC. It is translated as CASSLGRLAGSYEQYF.